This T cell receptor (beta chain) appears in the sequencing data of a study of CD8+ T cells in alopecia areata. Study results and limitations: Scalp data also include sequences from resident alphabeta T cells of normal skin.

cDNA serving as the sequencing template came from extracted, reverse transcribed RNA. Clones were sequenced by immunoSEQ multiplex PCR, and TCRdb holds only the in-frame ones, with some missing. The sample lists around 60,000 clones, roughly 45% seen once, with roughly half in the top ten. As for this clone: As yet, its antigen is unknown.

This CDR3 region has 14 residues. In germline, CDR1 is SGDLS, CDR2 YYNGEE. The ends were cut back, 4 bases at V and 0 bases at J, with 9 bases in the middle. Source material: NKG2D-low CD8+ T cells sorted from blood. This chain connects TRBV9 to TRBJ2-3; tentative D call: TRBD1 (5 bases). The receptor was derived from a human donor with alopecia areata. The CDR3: CASSYDRSTDTQYF. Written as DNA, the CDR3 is TGTGCCAGCAGCTATGACAGAAGCACAGATACGCAGTATTTT.